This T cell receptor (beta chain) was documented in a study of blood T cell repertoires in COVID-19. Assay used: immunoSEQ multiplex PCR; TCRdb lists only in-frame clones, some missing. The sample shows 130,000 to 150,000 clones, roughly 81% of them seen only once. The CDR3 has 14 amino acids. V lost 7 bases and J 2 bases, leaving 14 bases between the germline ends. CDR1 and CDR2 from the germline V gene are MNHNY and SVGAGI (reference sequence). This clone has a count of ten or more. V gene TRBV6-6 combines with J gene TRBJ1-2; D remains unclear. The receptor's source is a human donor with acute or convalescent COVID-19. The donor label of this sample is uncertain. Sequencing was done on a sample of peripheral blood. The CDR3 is CASNSGRGNYGYTF. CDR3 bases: TGTGCCAGCAATTCCGGACGGGGAAACTATGGCTACACCTTC.